The table lists the clone carrying this T cell receptor (beta chain) with a few counts. Method: immunoSEQ multiplex PCR; TCRdb's copy keeps in-frame clones and lacks some. The repertoire consists of fewer than 95,000 clones, with around 80% occurring once and the leading ten covering around 7%. This sample stems from a study of OX40 agonist ivuxolimab in advanced cancers. Background on the study: At 0.01 to 10 mg/kg, ivuxolimab was administered intravenously to patients every 2 weeks. Hepatocellular carcinoma, melanoma, renal cell or head and neck cancer affected the dose-escalation patients.

Deletions cut 0 bases from V and 0 bases from J, with 6 bases between. Per germline, CDR1 MNHNS and CDR2 SASEGT. This CDR3 has 15 amino acids. The sequencing here drew on CD4+ or CD8+ T cells sorted from blood, taken in a trial of the OX40 agonist ivuxolimab. The J gene is TRBJ1-5, the V gene TRBV6-1; D is uncertain. The source of this sequence is an adult with an advanced solid tumor such as melanoma, head and neck, liver or kidney cancer. For the CDR3, the DNA is TGTGCCAGCAGTGAAGCTCTGGGTAGCAATCAGCCCCAGCATTTT. As protein: CASSEALGSNQPQHF.